This TCR beta chain emerged from a study of T cell responses to AZD1222 COVID-19 vaccine. Study outcomes and limitations: There were repertoire samples only from the period after the peak T cell response. Receipt of two AZD1222 doses was followed by a rise in Spike-specific TCR breadth and depth.

Trimming took 1 base from V and 6 from J, leaving 9 bases between them. In germline, CDR1 is SGHDN, CDR2 FVKESK. CDR3 length: 14 amino acids. Measured with immunoSEQ multiplex PCR; TCRdb has only the in-frame clones, and not every one. The sample yields approximately 140,000 clones, roughly 94% seen once. In the case of this clone: Antigen: not known.

The rearrangement links TRBV14 to TRBJ1-4; D is unresolved. The TCR originated in an adult in good health. The source material was peripheral blood, sampled on day 0 of AZD1222 vaccination. CDR3 in amino acids: CASSQVGSDEKLFF. In DNA form, the CDR3 reads TGTGCCAGCAGCCAAGTTGGGTCGGATGAAAAACTGTTTTTT. Complete variable domain (other parts from reference TRBV14 and TRBJ1-4): EAGVTQFPSHSVIEKGQTVTLRCDPISGHDNLYWYRRVMGKEIKFLLHFVKESKQDESGMPNNRFLAERTGGTYSTLKVQPAELEDSGVYFCASSQVGSDEKLFFGSGTQLSVL.